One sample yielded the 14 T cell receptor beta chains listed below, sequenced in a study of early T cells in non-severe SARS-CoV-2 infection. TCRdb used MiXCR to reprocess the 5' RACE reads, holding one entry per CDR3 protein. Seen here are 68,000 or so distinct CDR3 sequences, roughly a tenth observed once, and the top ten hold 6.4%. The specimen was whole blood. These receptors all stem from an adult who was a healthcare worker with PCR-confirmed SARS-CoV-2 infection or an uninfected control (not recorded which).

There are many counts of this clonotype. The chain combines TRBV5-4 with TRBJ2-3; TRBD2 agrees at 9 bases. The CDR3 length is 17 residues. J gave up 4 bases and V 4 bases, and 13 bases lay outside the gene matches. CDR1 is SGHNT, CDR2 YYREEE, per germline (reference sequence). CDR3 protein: CASSPETGREGSDTQYF. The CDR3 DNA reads TGTGCCAGCAGCCCGGAAACCGGGCGGGAGGGCTCAGATACGCAGTATTTT.

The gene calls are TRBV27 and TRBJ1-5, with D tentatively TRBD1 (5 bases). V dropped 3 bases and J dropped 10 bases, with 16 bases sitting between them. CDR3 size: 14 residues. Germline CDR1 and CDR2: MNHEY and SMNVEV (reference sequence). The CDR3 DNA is TGTGCCAGCAGTTTTGAGGGACTTCATGGACCCCAGCATTTT. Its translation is CASSFEGLHGPQHF.

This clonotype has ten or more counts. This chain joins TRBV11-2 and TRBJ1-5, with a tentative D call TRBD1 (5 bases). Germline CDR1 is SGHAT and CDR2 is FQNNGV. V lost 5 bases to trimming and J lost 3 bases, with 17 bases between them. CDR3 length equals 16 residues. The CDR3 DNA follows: TGTGCCAGCAGCCCCCTCCAGGGACCGGCCAATCAGCCCCAGCATTTT. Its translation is CASSPLQGPANQPQHF.

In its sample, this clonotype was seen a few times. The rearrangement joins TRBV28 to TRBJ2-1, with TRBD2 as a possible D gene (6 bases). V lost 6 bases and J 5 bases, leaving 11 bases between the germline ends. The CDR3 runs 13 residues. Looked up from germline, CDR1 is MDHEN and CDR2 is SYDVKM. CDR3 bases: TGTGCCAGCAGCGGGAGCACCCACAATGAGCAGTTCTTC. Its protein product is CASSGSTHNEQFF.

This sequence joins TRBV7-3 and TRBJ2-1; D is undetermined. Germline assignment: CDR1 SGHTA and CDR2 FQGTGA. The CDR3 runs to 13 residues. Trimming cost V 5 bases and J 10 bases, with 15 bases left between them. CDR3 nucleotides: TGTGCCAGCAGCCTAATGGGAAGGGAAGAGCAGTTCTTC. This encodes CASSLMGREEQFF.

CDR3 nucleotides: TGCGCCAGCAGCTTCGACGTGTTTTCGGTTACTAGCACAGATACGCAGTATTTT. Translation: CASSFDVFSVTSTDTQYF. This chain joins TRBV5-1 and TRBJ2-3, with D hard to call. The CDR3 extends over 18 amino acids. The germline CDR1 and CDR2 sequences are SGHRS and YFSETQ. V lost 2 bases to trimming and J lost 0 bases, with 19 bases between them.

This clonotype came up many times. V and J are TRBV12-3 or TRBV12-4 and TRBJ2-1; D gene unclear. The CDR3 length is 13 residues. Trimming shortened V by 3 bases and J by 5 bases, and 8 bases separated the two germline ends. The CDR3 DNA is TGTGCCAGCAGTTTCGGACGGGACAATGAGCAGTTCTTC. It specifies CASSFGRDNEQFF.

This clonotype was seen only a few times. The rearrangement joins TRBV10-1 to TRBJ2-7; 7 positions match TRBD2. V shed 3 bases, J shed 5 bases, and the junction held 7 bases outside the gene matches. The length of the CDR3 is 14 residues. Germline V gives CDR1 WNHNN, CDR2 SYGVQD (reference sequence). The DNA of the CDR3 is TGCGCCAGCAGTGAATCGCGGGAGCGTAACGAGCAGTACTTC. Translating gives CASSESRERNEQYF.

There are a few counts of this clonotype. The CDR3 spells CASMEDRGAHQPQHF. The CDR3 bases are TGTGCCAGCATGGAGGACAGGGGGGCGCATCAGCCCCAGCATTTT. The gene calls are TRBV6-6 and TRBJ1-5; 10 nucleotides match TRBD1. This CDR3 has 15 residues. CDR1 and CDR2 (germline): MNHNY, SVGAGI (reference sequence). Trimming at V came to 7 bases and at J to 5 bases, leaving 8 bases not matched to a gene.

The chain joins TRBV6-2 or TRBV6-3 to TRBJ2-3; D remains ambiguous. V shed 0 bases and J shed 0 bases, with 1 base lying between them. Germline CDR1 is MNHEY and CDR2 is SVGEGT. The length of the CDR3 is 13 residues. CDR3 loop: CASSYSSTDTQYF. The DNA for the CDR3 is TGTGCCAGCAGTTACTCTAGCACAGATACGCAGTATTTT.

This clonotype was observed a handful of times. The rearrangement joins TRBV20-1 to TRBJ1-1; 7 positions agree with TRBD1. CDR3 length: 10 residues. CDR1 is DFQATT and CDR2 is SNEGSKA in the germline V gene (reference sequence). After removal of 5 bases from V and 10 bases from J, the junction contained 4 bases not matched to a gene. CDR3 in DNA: TGCAGTGCTTCGACAGGGCGAGCTTTCTTT. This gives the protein CSASTGRAFF.

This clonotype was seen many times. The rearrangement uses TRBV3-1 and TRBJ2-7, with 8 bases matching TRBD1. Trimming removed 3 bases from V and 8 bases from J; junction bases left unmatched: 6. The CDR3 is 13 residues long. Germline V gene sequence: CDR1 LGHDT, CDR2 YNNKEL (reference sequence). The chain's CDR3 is CASSQTDRGKQYF. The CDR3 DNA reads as TGTGCCAGCAGCCAGACCGACAGGGGCAAGCAGTACTTC.

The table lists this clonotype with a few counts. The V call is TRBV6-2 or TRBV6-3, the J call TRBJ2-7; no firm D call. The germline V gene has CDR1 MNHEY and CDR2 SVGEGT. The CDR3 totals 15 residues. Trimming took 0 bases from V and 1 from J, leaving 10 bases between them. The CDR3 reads CASSYSMVGSYEQYF. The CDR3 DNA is TGTGCCAGCAGTTACTCGATGGTAGGATCCTACGAGCAGTACTTC.

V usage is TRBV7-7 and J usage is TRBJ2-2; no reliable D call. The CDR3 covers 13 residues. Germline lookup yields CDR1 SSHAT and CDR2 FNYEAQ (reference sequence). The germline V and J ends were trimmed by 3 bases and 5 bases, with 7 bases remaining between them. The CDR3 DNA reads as TGTGCCAGCAGCTTTCACGAGACCGGGGAGCTGTTTTTT. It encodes CASSFHETGELFF.